The 8 T cell receptor beta chains below were found in one sample sequenced in a study of shared clonotypes between healthy human individuals. This table comes from immunoSEQ multiplex PCR, and its TCRdb copy is limited to in-frame clones, with some not included. The sample shows about 1 million clones, around four fifths of them seen only once. Input material: memory CD4+ T cells sorted from blood. The subset denotes: CD45RA-negative fraction. These receptors originate from a man between 18 and 35 years old in good health.

V gene TRBV5-1 combines with J gene TRBJ1-1; possibly TRBD1 for D (5 bases). CDR1 and CDR2 (germline): SGHRS, YFSETQ. With 0 bases removed from V and 3 bases from J, the gap between germline ends came to 9 bases. The CDR3 sequence is 14 residues long. Written as DNA, the CDR3 is TGCGCCAGCAGCTTGGGGGACCGATACACTGAAGCTTTCTTT. This translates into CASSLGDRYTEAFF.

The gene calls are TRBV6-6 and TRBJ1-6, with D unresolved. Looked up from germline, CDR1 is MNHNY and CDR2 is SVGAGI (reference sequence). This CDR3 spans 12 amino acids. Trimming left V 2 bases short and J 5 bases short, with 1 base between. CDR3 nucleotides: TGTGCCAGCAGTTACGATAATTCACCCCTCCACTTT. Translated: CASSYDNSPLHF.

The V and J genes are TRBV28 and TRBJ2-2; D is unclear. The length of the CDR3 is 16 residues. V was trimmed by 7 bases and J by 2 bases, leaving 17 bases between them. Germline V gene sequence: CDR1 MDHEN, CDR2 SYDVKM. This CDR3 reads CASTPSRQSNTGELFF. The CDR3 DNA reads as TGTGCCAGCACCCCGTCCAGGCAGAGTAACACCGGGGAGCTGTTTTTT.

V is TRBV11-2 and J is TRBJ2-5, with D perhaps TRBD1 (7 bases). Trimming left V 5 bases short and J 0 bases short, with 10 bases between. CDR3 length equals 14 residues. Germline-derived CDR1 and CDR2 are SGHAT and FQNNGV. CDR3 DNA: TGTGCCAGCAGCGTCAGGGGGGACCAAGAGACCCAGTACTTC. It translates to CASSVRGDQETQYF.

CDR3 region: CASSLFGGLTAYEQYF. CDR3 bases: TGTGCCAGCAGCTTATTTGGGGGGCTGACTGCCTACGAGCAGTACTTC. The J gene is TRBJ2-7, the V gene TRBV11-2, with D perhaps TRBD1 or TRBD2 (6 bases each). The CDR3 runs 16 residues. V was shortened by 2 bases and J by 2 bases, with 16 bases between the two germline ends. Germline lookup yields CDR1 SGHAT and CDR2 FQNNGV. Supplemented by reference TRBV11-2 and TRBJ2-7, the full variable domain reads EAGVAQSPRYKIIEKRQSVAFWCNPISGHATLYWYQQILGQGPKLLIQFQNNGVVDDSQLPKDRFSAERLKGVDSTLKIQPAKLEDSAVYLCASSLFGGLTAYEQYFGPGTRLTVT.

This chain joins TRBV2 and TRBJ1-5; 8 nucleotides line up with TRBD1. J was trimmed by 7 bases and V by 8 bases; bases with no gene match: 7. This CDR3 has 13 amino acids. The V gene's germline CDR1 is SNHLY and CDR2 FYNNEI. This chain's CDR3 is CASVYAGGQPQHF. In nucleotides, the CDR3 is TGTGCCAGCGTCTATGCAGGGGGCCAGCCCCAGCATTTT.

This chain uses TRBV6-6 with TRBJ2-6; tentative D call: TRBD2 (6 bases). The CDR3 loop spans 16 amino acids. V lost 0 bases to trimming and J lost 2 bases, with 8 bases between them. Germline loops: CDR1 MNHNY, CDR2 SVGAGI (reference sequence). The DNA of the CDR3 is TGTGCCAGCAGTTACTCGGGCGGGGCTGGGGCCAACGTCCTGACTTTC. It encodes CASSYSGGAGANVLTF.

V is TRBV30 and J is TRBJ1-3; D is ambiguous. CDR3 length equals 14 residues. V lost 3 bases and J lost 0, with 9 bases in between. Per the germline V gene, CDR1 is GTSNPN and CDR2 is SVGIG (reference sequence). Here the CDR3 reads CAWRAGSSGNTIYF. The CDR3 DNA reads TGTGCCTGGAGGGCGGGGAGCTCTGGAAACACCATATATTTT.